The present T cell receptor (beta chain) was sequenced within a study of blood T cell repertoires in COVID-19. Study background: Sources were T cells, B-cell-depleted T cells, or PBMCs; the material itself was cDNA or gDNA.

Authors' processing steps: Reference gene primer amplification yielded estimated nucleated cell counts. Libraries were prepared by immunoSEQ multiplex PCR; TCRdb keeps only in-frame clonotypes and omits some of them. V, J and clone size were drawn from that table, and D and trimming were deduced from the DNA. Counted here are approximately 280,000 clones, around 89% occurring once; the ten biggest clones make up about 5%. Deletions cut 7 bases from V and 0 bases from J, with 13 bases between. The CDR3 contains 15 residues. CDR1 and CDR2 (germline): LNHDA, SQIVND (reference sequence). The sequencing sample was made of peripheral blood. The chain joins TRBV19 to TRBJ1-5, with a tentative D call TRBD1 (6 bases). The receptor was isolated from a man aged 35 to 55 with acute or convalescent COVID-19. CDR3 in DNA: TGTGCCAGTACCCCACAGGGAATTAGCAATCAGCCCCAGCATTTT. Its translation: CASTPQGISNQPQHF.